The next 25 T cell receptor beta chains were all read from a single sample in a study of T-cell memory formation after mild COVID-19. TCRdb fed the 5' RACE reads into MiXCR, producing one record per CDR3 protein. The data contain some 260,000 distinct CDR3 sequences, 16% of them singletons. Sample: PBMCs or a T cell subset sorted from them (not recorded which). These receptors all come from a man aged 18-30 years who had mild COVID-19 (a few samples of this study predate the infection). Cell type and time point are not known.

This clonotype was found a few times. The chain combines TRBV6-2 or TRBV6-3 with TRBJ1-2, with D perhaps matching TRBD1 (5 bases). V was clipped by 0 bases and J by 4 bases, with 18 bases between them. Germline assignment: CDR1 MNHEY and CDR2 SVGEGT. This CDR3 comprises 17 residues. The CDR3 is CASSYSRGLNKAYGYTF. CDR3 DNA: TGTGCCAGCAGTTACTCGCGGGGCCTAAATAAGGCCTATGGCTACACCTTC.

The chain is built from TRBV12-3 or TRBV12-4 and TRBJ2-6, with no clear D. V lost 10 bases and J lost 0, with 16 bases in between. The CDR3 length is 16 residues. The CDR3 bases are TGTGCCACAGTGGGCCAGCCTCGCTCTGGGGCCAACGTCCTGACTTTC. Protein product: CATVGQPRSGANVLTF.

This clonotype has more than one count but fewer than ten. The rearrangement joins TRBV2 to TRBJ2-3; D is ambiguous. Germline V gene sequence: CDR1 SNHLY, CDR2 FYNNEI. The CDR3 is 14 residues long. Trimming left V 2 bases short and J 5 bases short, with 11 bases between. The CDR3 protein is CASSENRVGDTQYF. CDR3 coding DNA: TGTGCCAGCAGTGAAAATAGGGTTGGAGATACGCAGTATTTT. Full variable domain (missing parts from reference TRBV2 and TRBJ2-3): EPEVTQTPSHQVTQMGQEVILRCVPISNHLYFYWYRQILGQKVEFLVSFYNNEISEKSEIFDDQFSVERPDGSNFTLKIRSTKLEDSAMYFCASSENRVGDTQYFGPGTRLTVL.

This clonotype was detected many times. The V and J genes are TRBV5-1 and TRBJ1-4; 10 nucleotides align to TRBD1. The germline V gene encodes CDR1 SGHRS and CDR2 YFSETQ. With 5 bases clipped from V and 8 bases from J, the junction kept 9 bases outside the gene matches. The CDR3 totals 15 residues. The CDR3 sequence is CASSYAGTGEEKLFF. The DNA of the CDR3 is TGCGCCAGCAGTTACGCTGGGACAGGGGAGGAAAAACTGTTTTTT.

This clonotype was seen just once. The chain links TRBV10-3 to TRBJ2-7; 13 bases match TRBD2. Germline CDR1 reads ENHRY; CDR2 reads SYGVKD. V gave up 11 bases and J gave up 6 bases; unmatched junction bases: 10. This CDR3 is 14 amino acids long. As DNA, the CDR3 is TGTGCCGCCGGGACTAGCGGGGTCTCGGGCGAGCAGTACTTC. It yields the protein CAAGTSGVSGEQYF.

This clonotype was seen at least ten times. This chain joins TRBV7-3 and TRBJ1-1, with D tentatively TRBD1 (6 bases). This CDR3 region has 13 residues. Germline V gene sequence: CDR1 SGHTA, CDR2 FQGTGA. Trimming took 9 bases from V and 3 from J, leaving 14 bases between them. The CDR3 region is CASSGGADTEAFF. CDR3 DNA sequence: TGTGCCAGTTCGGGGGGGGCTGACACTGAAGCTTTCTTT.

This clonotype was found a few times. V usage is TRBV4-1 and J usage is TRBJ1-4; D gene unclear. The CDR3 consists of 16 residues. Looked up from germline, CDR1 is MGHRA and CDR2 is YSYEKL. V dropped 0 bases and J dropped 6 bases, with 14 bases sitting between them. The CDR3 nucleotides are TGCGCCAGCAGCCAAGATACCCGGCCCGGCCATGAAAAACTGTTTTTT. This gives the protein CASSQDTRPGHEKLFF.

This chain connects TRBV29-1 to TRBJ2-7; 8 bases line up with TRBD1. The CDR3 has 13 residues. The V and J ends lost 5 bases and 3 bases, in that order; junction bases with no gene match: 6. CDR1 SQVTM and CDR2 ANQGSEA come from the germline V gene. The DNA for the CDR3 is TGCAGCGTTTCTGGGACAGGACGCTACGAGCAGTACTTC. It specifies CSVSGTGRYEQYF.

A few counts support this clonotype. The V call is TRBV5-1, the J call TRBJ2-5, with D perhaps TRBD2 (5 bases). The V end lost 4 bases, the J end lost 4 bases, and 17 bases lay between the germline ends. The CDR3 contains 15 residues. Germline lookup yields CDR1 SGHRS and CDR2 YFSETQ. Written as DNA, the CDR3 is TGCGCCAGCAGCGCGGGCCCGGTAGGAGCAGAGACCCAGTACTTC. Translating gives CASSAGPVGAETQYF.

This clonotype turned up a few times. This CDR3 is CASSLLPDNEQFF. CDR3 nucleotides: TGTGCCAGCAGCTTACTCCCGGACAATGAGCAGTTCTTC. V usage is TRBV11-3 and J usage is TRBJ2-1, with unresolved D. V lost 2 bases and J 5 bases, leaving 7 bases between the germline ends. Looked up from germline, CDR1 is SGHNT and CDR2 is YENEEA. CDR3 size: 13 residues.

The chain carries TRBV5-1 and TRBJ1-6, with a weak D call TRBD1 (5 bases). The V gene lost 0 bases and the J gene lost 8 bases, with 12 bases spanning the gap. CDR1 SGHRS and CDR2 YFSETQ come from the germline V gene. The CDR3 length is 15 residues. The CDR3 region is CASSLEGEVHSPLHF. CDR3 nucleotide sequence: TGCGCCAGCAGCTTGGAAGGGGAAGTTCATTCACCCCTCCACTTT.

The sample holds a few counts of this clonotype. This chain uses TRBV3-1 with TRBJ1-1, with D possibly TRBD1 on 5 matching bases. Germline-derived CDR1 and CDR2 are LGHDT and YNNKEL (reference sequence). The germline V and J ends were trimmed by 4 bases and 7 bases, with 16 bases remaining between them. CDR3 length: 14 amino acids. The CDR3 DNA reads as TGTGCCAGCAGCCTGCCCGGGCGGGGGGATGAAGCTTTCTTT. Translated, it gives CASSLPGRGDEAFF. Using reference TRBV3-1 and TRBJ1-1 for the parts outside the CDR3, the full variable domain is DTAVSQTPKYLVTQMGNDKSIKCEQNLGHDTMYWYKQDSKKFLKIMFSYNNKELIINETVPNRFSPKSPDKAHLNLHINSLELGDSAVYFCASSLPGRGDEAFFGQGTRLTVV.

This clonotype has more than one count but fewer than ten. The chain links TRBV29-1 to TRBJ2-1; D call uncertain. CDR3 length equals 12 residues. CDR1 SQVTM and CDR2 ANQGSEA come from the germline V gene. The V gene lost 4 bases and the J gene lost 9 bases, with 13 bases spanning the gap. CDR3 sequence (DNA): TGCAGCGTTGTTCCGGGTATGGTTGAGCAGTTCTTC. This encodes CSVVPGMVEQFF.

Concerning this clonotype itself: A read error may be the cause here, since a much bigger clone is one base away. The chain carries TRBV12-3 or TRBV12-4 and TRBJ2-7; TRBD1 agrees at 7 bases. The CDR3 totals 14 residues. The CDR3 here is CDSSKTGLSYEQYF. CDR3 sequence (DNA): TGTGACAGCAGCAAGACAGGGCTCTCCTACGAGCAGTACTTC.

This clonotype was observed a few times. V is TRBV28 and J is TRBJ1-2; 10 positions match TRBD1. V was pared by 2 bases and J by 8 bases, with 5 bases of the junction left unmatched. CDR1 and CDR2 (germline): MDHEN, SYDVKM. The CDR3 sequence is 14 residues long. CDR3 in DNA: TGTGCCAGCAGTTTAAGGGACAGGGGAATGGGCTACACCTTC. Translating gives CASSLRDRGMGYTF.

In nucleotides, the CDR3 is TGTGCCAGCAGCTGGGGGGGTTTGGATGGAGCTGGCTACACCTTC. This gives the protein CASSWGGLDGAGYTF. The chain joins TRBV7-9 to TRBJ1-2; a weak D match, TRBD1 (5 bases). In germline, CDR1 is SEHNR, CDR2 FQNEAQ (reference sequence). V lost 4 bases, J lost 7 bases, and 19 bases lay in between. CDR3 length: 15 amino acids.

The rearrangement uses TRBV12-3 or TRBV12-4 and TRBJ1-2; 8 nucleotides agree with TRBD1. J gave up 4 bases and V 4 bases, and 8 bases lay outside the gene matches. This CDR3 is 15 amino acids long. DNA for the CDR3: TGTGCCAGCAGTTCTCGGACAGGGTTCGGCTATGGCTACACCTTC. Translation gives CASSSRTGFGYGYTF.

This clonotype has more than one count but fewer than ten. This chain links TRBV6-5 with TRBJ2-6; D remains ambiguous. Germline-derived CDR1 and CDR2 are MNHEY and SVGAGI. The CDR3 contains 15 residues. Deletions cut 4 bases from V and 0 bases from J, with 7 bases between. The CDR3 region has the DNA TGTGCCAGCAGTTTACCACGCTCTGGGGCCAACGTCCTGACTTTC. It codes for CASSLPRSGANVLTF.

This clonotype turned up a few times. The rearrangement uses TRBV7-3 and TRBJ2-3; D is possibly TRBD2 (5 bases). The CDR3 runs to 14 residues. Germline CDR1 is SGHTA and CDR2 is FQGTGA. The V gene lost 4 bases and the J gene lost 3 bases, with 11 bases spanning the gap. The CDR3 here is CASSSLVPTDTQYF. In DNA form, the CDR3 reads TGTGCCAGCAGCTCACTAGTTCCTACAGATACGCAGTATTTT.

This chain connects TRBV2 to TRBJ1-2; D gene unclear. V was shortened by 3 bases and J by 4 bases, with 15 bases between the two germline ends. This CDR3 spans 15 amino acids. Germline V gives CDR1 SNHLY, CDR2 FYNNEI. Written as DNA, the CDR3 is TGTGCCAGCAGTGATCGCGGAGAGGGAGGCTATGGCTACACCTTC. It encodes CASSDRGEGGYGYTF.

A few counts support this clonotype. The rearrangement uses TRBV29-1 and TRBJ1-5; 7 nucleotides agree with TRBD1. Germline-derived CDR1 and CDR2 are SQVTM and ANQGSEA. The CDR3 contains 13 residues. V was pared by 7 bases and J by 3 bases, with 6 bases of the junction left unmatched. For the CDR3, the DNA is TGCAGCGCTGGGACAGACTACAATCAGCCCCAGCATTTT. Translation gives CSAGTDYNQPQHF.

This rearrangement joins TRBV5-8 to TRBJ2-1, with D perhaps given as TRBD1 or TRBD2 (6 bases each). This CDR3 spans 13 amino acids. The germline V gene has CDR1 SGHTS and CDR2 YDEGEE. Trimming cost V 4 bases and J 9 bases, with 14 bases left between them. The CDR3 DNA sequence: TGTGCCAGCAGCGGCGGGACACTGGGTGAGCAGTTCTTC. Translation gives CASSGGTLGEQFF.

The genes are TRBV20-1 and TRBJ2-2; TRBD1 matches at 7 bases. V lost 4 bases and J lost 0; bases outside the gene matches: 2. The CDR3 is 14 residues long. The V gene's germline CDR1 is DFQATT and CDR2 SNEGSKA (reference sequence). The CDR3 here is CSAMGQSNTGELFF. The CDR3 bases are TGCAGTGCTATGGGACAGTCGAACACCGGGGAGCTGTTTTTT.

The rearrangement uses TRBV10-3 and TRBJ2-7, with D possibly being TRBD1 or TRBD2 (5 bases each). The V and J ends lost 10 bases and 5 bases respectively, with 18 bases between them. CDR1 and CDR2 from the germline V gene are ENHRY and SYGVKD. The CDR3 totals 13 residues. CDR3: CATRGPTEDEQYF. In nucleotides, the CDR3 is TGTGCCACCCGGGGACCCACGGAGGACGAGCAGTACTTC.

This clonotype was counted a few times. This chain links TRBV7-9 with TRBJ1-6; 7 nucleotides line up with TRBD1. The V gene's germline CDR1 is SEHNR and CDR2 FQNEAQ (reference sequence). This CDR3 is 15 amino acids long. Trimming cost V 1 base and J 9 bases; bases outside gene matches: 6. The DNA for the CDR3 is TGTGCCAGCAGCTTAGGCTGGACAGGCGCTTCACCCCTCCACTTT. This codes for CASSLGWTGASPLHF.